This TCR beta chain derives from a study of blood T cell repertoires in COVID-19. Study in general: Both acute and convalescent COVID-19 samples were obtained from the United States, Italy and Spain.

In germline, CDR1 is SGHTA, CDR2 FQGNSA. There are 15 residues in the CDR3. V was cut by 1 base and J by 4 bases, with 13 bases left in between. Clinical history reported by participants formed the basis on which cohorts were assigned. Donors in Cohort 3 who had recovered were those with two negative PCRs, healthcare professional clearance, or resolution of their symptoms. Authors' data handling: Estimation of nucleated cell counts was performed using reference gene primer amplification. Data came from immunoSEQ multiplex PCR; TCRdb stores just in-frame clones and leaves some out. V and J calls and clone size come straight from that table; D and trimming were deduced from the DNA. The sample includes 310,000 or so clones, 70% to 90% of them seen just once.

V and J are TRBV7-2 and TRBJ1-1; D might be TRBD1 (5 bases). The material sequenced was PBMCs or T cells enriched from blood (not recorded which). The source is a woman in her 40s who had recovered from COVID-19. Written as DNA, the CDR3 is TGTGCCAGCAGCTTAGAGGGGCGGGGCATCACTGAAGCTTTCTTT. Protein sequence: CASSLEGRGITEAFF.